The entry that follows covers one TCR beta chain sequence. The antigen is not known. V lost 0 bases, J lost 3 bases, and 11 bases lay in between. The V gene's germline CDR1 is LGHDT and CDR2 YNNKEL (reference sequence). There are 15 residues in the CDR3. Regions amplified from RNA transcripts were the TCR beta CDR3 regions. HTBI primers were used for first-round RT-PCR of the TCR CDR3. TCRdb reprocessed the multiplex PCR reads with MiXCR, giving one entry per CDR3 protein. The sample shows roughly 700,000 distinct CDR3 sequences, 11% to 15% of them seen only once. Hyperthyroidism had been newly diagnosed in patients aged 18 to 65, and its duration was under 2 months. Any patient presenting with uncontrolled infection, other autoimmune disease, pregnancy or lactation was left out. Cells are PBMCs isolated from roughly 9.2 ml of fresh blood. The data stem from a study of T cells in Graves' hyperthyroidism and ophthalmopathy.

Study-level points and caveats: A model using 13 V-J features told ophthalmopathy apart from stable hyperthyroidism.

This sequence joins TRBV3-1 and TRBJ1-1; D is uncertain. The source is a woman aged 18 to 35 with Graves' hyperthyroidism. Sequencing was performed on blood. The CDR3 loop reads CASSQDRVFDTEAFF. In DNA form, the CDR3 reads TGTGCCAGCAGCCAAGATCGGGTTTTCGACACTGAAGCTTTCTTT. The complete variable domain, with remaining parts taken from reference TRBV3-1 and TRBJ1-1, reads DTAVSQTPKYLVTQMGNDKSIKCEQNLGHDTMYWYKQDSKKFLKIMFSYNNKELIINETVPNRFSPKSPDKAHLNLHINSLELGDSAVYFCASSQDRVFDTEAFFGQGTRLTVV.